These 13 T cell receptor beta chains were sequenced from one sample in a study of OX40 agonist ivuxolimab in advanced cancers. This table comes from immunoSEQ multiplex PCR, and its TCRdb copy is limited to in-frame clones, with some not included. The table includes 55,000 to 95,000 clones, approximately 86% detected once. Sequenced material: CD4+ or CD8+ T cells sorted from blood, taken in a trial of the OX40 agonist ivuxolimab. The receptors originated from an adult with an advanced solid tumor such as melanoma, head and neck, liver or kidney cancer.

This clone was detected once. This chain uses TRBV28 with TRBJ1-5; D unresolved. The CDR3 extends over 14 amino acids. The germline V gene encodes CDR1 MDHEN and CDR2 SYDVKM. The V end was cut by 2 bases, the J end by 3 bases, with 8 bases between. The CDR3 loop reads CASSLPLSNQPQHF. The CDR3 DNA is TGTGCCAGCAGTTTACCCCTGTCCAATCAGCCCCAGCATTTT.

The rearrangement uses TRBV7-3 and TRBJ2-1; 9 bases align to TRBD2. Germline CDR1 and CDR2: SGHTA and FQGTGA. CDR3 length: 18 residues. V gave up 0 bases and J gave up 10 bases; unmatched junction bases: 16. The CDR3: CASSLTAPVAGGPREQFF. The DNA for the CDR3 is TGTGCCAGCAGCTTAACGGCCCCGGTGGCGGGGGGGCCTAGAGAGCAGTTCTTC. Drawing the rest from reference TRBV7-3 and TRBJ2-1, the complete variable domain is GAGVSQTPSNKVTEKGKYVELRCDPISGHTALYWYRQSLGQGPEFLIYFQGTGAADDSGLPNDRFFAVRPEGSVSTLKIQRTERGDSAVYLCASSLTAPVAGGPREQFFGPGTRLTVL.

The chain is built from TRBV28 and TRBJ2-7; 9 bases map to TRBD2. Germline values: CDR1 MDHEN, CDR2 SYDVKM. J gave up 7 bases and V 2 bases, and 6 bases lay outside the gene matches. This CDR3 has 14 amino acids. CDR3 sequence: CASSLASGALEQYF. For the CDR3, the DNA is TGTGCCAGCAGTTTAGCTAGCGGGGCCCTTGAGCAGTACTTC.

The V and J genes are TRBV10-1 and TRBJ2-5, with D tentatively TRBD1 (5 bases). This CDR3 contains 14 residues. V gave up 0 bases and J gave up 4 bases, with 9 bases separating them. Per germline, CDR1 WNHNN and CDR2 SYGVQD (reference sequence). CDR3 protein: CASSESGARETQYF. CDR3 in DNA: TGCGCCAGCAGTGAGTCTGGGGCCAGAGAGACCCAGTACTTC.

The chain combines TRBV28 with TRBJ2-6; D is unclear. Trimming took off 3 bases at V and 1 base at J, with 7 bases between the two ends. The germline V gene has CDR1 MDHEN and CDR2 SYDVKM. The CDR3 extends over 15 amino acids. CDR3 bases: TGTGCCAGCAGTTTGGGCCCGTCTGGGGCCAACGTCCTGACTTTC. Protein sequence: CASSLGPSGANVLTF.

V gene TRBV28 combines with J gene TRBJ2-5; 9 bases are shared with TRBD2. The CDR3 contains 14 residues. The germline V gene has CDR1 MDHEN and CDR2 SYDVKM. V lost 4 bases to trimming and J lost 5 bases; unmatched junction nucleotides: 5. The CDR3: CASSSLAGGETQYF. The CDR3 coding sequence is TGTGCCAGCAGTTCACTAGCGGGCGGGGAGACCCAGTACTTC.

The chain links TRBV6-5 to TRBJ1-2, with a weak D call TRBD1 (6 bases). Looked up from germline, CDR1 is MNHEY and CDR2 is SVGAGI. This CDR3 region has 15 residues. With 5 bases removed from V and 7 bases from J, the gap between germline ends came to 20 bases. The CDR3 loop reads CASSPLRGASSGYTF. The CDR3 nucleotides read TGTGCCAGCAGTCCCCTTCGGGGGGCGTCAAGTGGCTACACCTTC.

In DNA form, the CDR3 reads TGTGCCAGCAGCTTGGCCCCCAGGGGAGTCGGGAATTCACCCCTCCACTTT. Translating gives CASSLAPRGVGNSPLHF. This rearrangement joins TRBV5-4 to TRBJ1-6; maybe TRBD1 (6 bases). The germline gives CDR1 SGHNT, CDR2 YYREEE (reference sequence). V was cut by 0 bases and J by 7 bases, with 17 bases left in between. The CDR3 length is 17 residues.

The genes are TRBV11-3 and TRBJ2-6; D gene ambiguous. Germline CDR1 reads SGHNT; CDR2 reads YENEEA. Trimming stripped 0 bases from V and 1 base from J, with 13 bases between. This CDR3 region has 18 residues. For the CDR3, the DNA is TGTGCCAGCAGCTTAGAAGGTTTGGGGTCGTCTGGGGCCAACGTCCTGACTTTC. Encoded protein: CASSLEGLGSSGANVLTF.

CDR3 amino acids: CASSLGAGTSYEQYF. The CDR3 DNA reads as TGTGCCAGCAGCTTAGGAGCGGGAACCTCCTACGAGCAGTACTTC. This chain uses TRBV5-4 with TRBJ2-7; 7 bases match TRBD2. V trimming: 2 bases; J trimming: 0 bases; junction bases outside the gene matches: 5. Germline CDR1 reads SGHNT; CDR2 reads YYREEE (reference sequence). The CDR3 consists of 15 residues.

The chain is built from TRBV30 and TRBJ2-1, with D uncertain. The CDR3 has 12 amino acids. CDR1 and CDR2 from the germline V gene are GTSNPN and SVGIG (reference sequence). With 0 bases removed from V and 5 bases from J, the gap between germline ends came to 5 bases. Here the CDR3 reads CAWSVSHNEQFF. The CDR3 coding sequence is TGTGCCTGGAGTGTGTCCCACAATGAGCAGTTCTTC.

The chain carries TRBV18 and TRBJ2-3, with D perhaps TRBD1 (5 bases). The length of the CDR3 is 15 residues. Germline V gene sequence: CDR1 KGHSH, CDR2 LQKENI. Between the trimmed V and J ends, which lost 0 bases and 3 bases, there was a span of 10 bases. The CDR3 here is CASSPPSGQTDTQYF. The CDR3 region has the DNA TGTGCCAGCTCACCACCATCAGGGCAGACAGATACGCAGTATTTT.

This clone came up a few times. This chain connects TRBV10-2 to TRBJ1-5; D unclear. The V end was cut by 1 base, the J end by 4 bases, with 8 bases between. The germline CDR1 and CDR2 sequences are WSHSY and SAAADI. The length of the CDR3 is 14 residues. CDR3 region: CASSEWQLNQPQHF. The DNA of the CDR3 is TGCGCCAGCAGTGAGTGGCAGCTGAATCAGCCCCAGCATTTT.